These T cell receptor beta chains were read from a single sample in a study of T cells in localized non-small cell lung cancer. TCRdb's copy holds only in-frame clones and misses some; the assay was immunoSEQ multiplex PCR. The data contain some 78,000 clones, about 83% of them singletons. The sequencing used peripheral blood, collected before any cancer treatment. The receptor set was obtained from a man between 40 and 70 years old with stage I lung adenocarcinoma. The conserved cysteine and the conserved F or W are not part of the CDR3 here. D genes are given only for firm matches.

J: TRBJ1-1; D: -; length: 11; V: TRBV7-8; CDR3: ASSLIMGTEAF
J: TRBJ1-4; D: -; length: 14; V: TRBV5-5; CDR3: ASSLASALRVEKLF
J: TRBJ2-3; D: -; length: 13; V: TRBV18; CDR3: ASSRSASAPDTQY
J: TRBJ1-1; D: -; length: 14; V: TRBV2; CDR3: ASSEWVGRKGTEAF
J: TRBJ1-2; D: -; length: 12; V: TRBV6-5; CDR3: ASSYDWRADGYT
J: TRBJ2-7; D: -; length: 13; V: TRBV21-1; CDR3: ASSRPTEVFYEQY
J: TRBJ2-2; D: -; length: 17; V: TRBV12-2; CDR3: ASRLVVPGPQSSTGELF
J: TRBJ1-1; D: -; length: 11; V: TRBV5-6; CDR3: ASSLGGRAEAF
J: TRBJ2-3; D: TRBD1; length: 15; V: TRBV11-2; CDR3: ASSPRGRLTSTDTQY
J: TRBJ2-2; D: -; length: 11; V: TRBV10-3; CDR3: AISEGDPGELF
J: TRBJ2-1; D: -; length: 14; V: TRBV4-1; CDR3: ASSQDPAPIYNEQF
J: TRBJ1-1; D: -; length: 12; V: TRBV13; CDR3: ASSPLARKTEAF
J: TRBJ1-2; D: -; length: 16; V: TRBV14; CDR3: ASSQDRGQAVVSYGYT
J: TRBJ1-5; D: -; length: 14; V: TRBV21-1; CDR3: ASRKANTSSNQPQH
J: TRBJ2-5; D: -; length: 11; V: TRBV5-6; CDR3: ASEGRLQETQY
J: TRBJ2-1; D: -; length: 14; V: TRBV5-1; CDR3: ASSLEFAGSYNEQF
J: TRBJ1-3; D: TRBD1; length: 17; V: TRBV7-2; CDR3: ASSLVSPQGSVSGNTIY
J: TRBJ2-2; D: -; length: 14; V: TRBV10-2; CDR3: ASSESLGALAGELF
J: TRBJ1-1; D: -; length: 13; V: TRBV5-1; CDR3: ASSLAGQLNTEAF
J: TRBJ2-7; D: TRBD1; length: 10; V: TRBV30; CDR3: AWSDRVYEQY
J: TRBJ2-7; D: -; length: 12; V: TRBV6-6; CDR3: ASSQSGLTYEQY
J: TRBJ1-1; D: -; length: 13; V: TRBV9; CDR3: ASSAHPDSRTEAF
J: TRBJ2-2; D: -; length: 15; V: TRBV5-4; CDR3: ATERQGYIGNTGELF
J: TRBJ1-1; D: -; length: 13; V: TRBV18; CDR3: ASSPMAGMNTEAF
J: TRBJ1-5; D: -; length: 7; V: TRBV5-1; CDR3: VRQQPQH
J: TRBJ2-7; D: -; length: 13; V: TRBV5-1; CDR3: ASSLGGLESYEQY
J: TRBJ2-2; D: TRBD2; length: 14; V: TRBV29-1; CDR3: SVEDSGLGAPGELF
J: TRBJ2-2; D: -; length: 15; V: TRBV11-3; CDR3: ASSLFGGQILTGELF
J: TRBJ1-1; D: -; length: 12; V: TRBV19; CDR3: ASKGRITDTEAF
J: TRBJ2-7; D: -; length: 9; V: TRBV30; CDR3: AWSLSNEQY
J: TRBJ1-2; D: TRBD1; length: 14; V: TRBV5-6; CDR3: ASSVIDRGTVYGYT
J: TRBJ2-3; D: -; length: 11; V: TRBV29-1; CDR3: SVAPGSTDTQY
J: TRBJ1-1; D: TRBD1; length: 12; V: TRBV5-1; CDR3: ATRVGQGTNEAF
J: TRBJ1-1; D: -; length: 13; V: TRBV7-2; CDR3: ASSSGGGVGTEAF
J: TRBJ2-7; D: -; length: 13; V: TRBV6-5; CDR3: ASSRGTDLRVEQY
J: TRBJ2-3; D: TRBD2; length: 14; V: TRBV29-1; CDR3: SAMGSTSGPTDTQY
J: TRBJ1-2; D: -; length: 11; V: TRBV21-1; CDR3: ASSSGADGDRI
J: TRBJ1-2; D: -; length: 12; V: TRBV5-1; CDR3: ASSRVTGNYGYT
J: TRBJ2-7; D: TRBD2; length: 13; V: TRBV28; CDR3: ASSFGTSGSGEQY
J: TRBJ2-1; D: -; length: 12; V: TRBV5-1; CDR3: ASSPTMGRDEQF
J: TRBJ2-7; D: -; length: 13; V: TRBV11-2; CDR3: ASSPSGRSPGEQY
J: TRBJ2-1; D: -; length: 12; V: TRBV9; CDR3: ASSVGGSLNEQF
J: TRBJ1-1; D: TRBD1; length: 13; V: TRBV7-2; CDR3: ASSPLEGASTEAF
J: TRBJ1-3; D: -; length: 13; V: TRBV7-6; CDR3: ASSRLSSRGGTIY
J: TRBJ2-2; D: -; length: 13; V: TRBV9; CDR3: ASSSTSGDTGELF
J: TRBJ2-1; D: -; length: 11; V: TRBV10-1; CDR3: ASSETGYNEQF
J: TRBJ2-1; D: -; length: 10; V: TRBV27; CDR3: ASSLGNNEQF
J: TRBJ1-2; D: -; length: 17; V: TRBV6-4; CDR3: ASSSPLRRLGGRSYGYT
J: TRBJ2-7; D: TRBD1; length: 12; V: TRBV4-3; CDR3: ASSLGQGSAEQY
J: TRBJ2-3; D: TRBD1; length: 14; V: TRBV15; CDR3: ATSRRQGAQSDTQY
J: TRBJ2-3; D: -; length: 11; V: TRBV18; CDR3: ASSPASTDTQY
J: TRBJ2-3; D: -; length: 12; V: TRBV19; CDR3: ASSIENVGDTQY
J: TRBJ1-4; D: -; length: 11; V: TRBV11-1; CDR3: ASSANMDEKLF
J: TRBJ2-1; D: -; length: 13; V: TRBV6-5; CDR3: ASTYSVNSYNEQF
J: TRBJ1-1; D: TRBD1; length: 9; V: TRBV29-1; CDR3: SVSNRDRTF
J: TRBJ1-2; D: -; length: 12; V: TRBV6-1; CDR3: ASSEGRTVGGYT
J: TRBJ1-2; D: -; length: 13; V: TRBV5-5; CDR3: ASSPRGLANYGYT